This record covers a single T cell receptor (beta chain). This clonotype appeared many times. Its antigen is not yet known. No base quality values were provided; no much bigger clone lies one nucleotide off. All donors were healthy Caucasians. Libraries were built with 5' RACE. Sequenced on an Illumina HiSeq 2000. A universal primer binding site was added through template switching, and the final cDNA carried a unique molecular identifier so that TCR cDNA molecules could be counted accurately. Specific primers in the conserved constant-segment region were used to synthesize first-strand cDNA for the TCR alpha and beta chains. Each cDNA library was double barcoded, with a SMART-Mk sample barcode plus Illumina barcodes, to control for contamination. Two successive PCR steps introduced TruSeq adapter sequences along with Illumina sample barcodes. TCR alpha and beta cDNA libraries were sequenced on the Illumina HiSeq platform with custom primers. The paper's data handling went like this. MiGEC processed the raw reads to extract unique molecular identifiers, while MiXCR was used to determine the CDR3 positions. Recombination models were inferred per individual with the repgenHMM and IGoR tools using an EM algorithm. Shared clonotype analysis was performed with the tcR package in R, normalizing sharing by the product of cloneset sizes. To study raw recombination free of thymic and clonal selection effects, out-of-frame nonproductive sequences were analyzed. TCRdb ran its own pipeline on the public reads, namely fastp trimming at Q25 and MiXCR clone calling, and kept in-frame beta chains. CDR3 protein sequences are deduplicated, and each keeps its most common genes and DNA. TCRdb assigned the V and J calls; the authors' analysis was not used. The sample table holds approximately 1.8 million distinct CDR3 sequences, of which less than 35% were seen once. Under 0.35% of the sample is held by the ten biggest clonotypes.

The data originate from a study of identical twins (dated by TCRdb to the mid-2010s). Describing the broader study: To test whether fetal clonotypes persist, this study deep-sequenced TCR alpha and beta repertoires from monozygotic twins, from unrelated adults of various ages, and from cord blood. To rule out contamination, the twin experiments were replicated at different times with different library preparation protocols.

Results and caveats for the whole study, not just this receptor: Fewer insertions were carried by abundant cord blood beta clonotypes; a weaker similar trend was observed in young adult naive repertoires, while no such trend was observed in memory repertoires. In monozygotic twins, out-of-frame TCR alpha sharing was systematically underestimated by recombination models, although the models agreed with sharing between unrelated individuals. Compared with coincidental sharing between unrelated individuals, an excess of low generation-probability sequences was observed among out-of-frame TCR alpha sequences shared between twins. Because the same donors could not be followed over many years, conclusions were based on cross-sectional statistical analysis. The excess sharing between twins in beta out-of-frame sequences was weaker because fewer shared sequences reduced the signal-to-noise ratio. Invariant T cells such as MAIT and iNKT could partly confound zero-insertion analyses, though diverse VJ usage argued against this for most clonotypes.

The germline V gene (reference sequence) specifies DFQATT as CDR1 and SNEGSKA as CDR2. Taken from cysteine to phenylalanine, the CDR3 has 13 residues. The kept DNA is CDR3 alone, 39 bases in frame from the first base. V drops 1 base and J drops 0 bases, leaving 5 bases in between. What was sequenced was cord blood. The chain uses TRBV20-1 and TRBJ2-3, with the D gene uncertain. This receptor was obtained from a newborn girl in good health. DNA sequence: TGCAGTGCTAGAGGTATTAGCACAGATACGCAGTATTTT. Its protein reads: CSARGISTDTQYF.